This T cell receptor (beta chain) was captured by sequencing in a study of beta chain features in type 1 diabetes. Overall study results and limits: The VDJ junctions of type 1 diabetes patients carried fewer insertions and more deletions.

CDR3 size: 13 residues. Germline loops: CDR1 GTSNPN, CDR2 SVGIG (reference sequence). V lost 4 bases and J lost 2, with 6 bases in between. This clone has only a few counts. Its target is unknown. As every portion of the isolated RNA was reverse transcribed, the sequencing read expressed TCRB transcripts. This table comes from immunoSEQ multiplex PCR, and its TCRdb copy is limited to in-frame clones, with some not included. The data contain 200,000 to 300,000 clones, roughly 70% of them singletons. The J gene is TRBJ2-6, the V gene TRBV30, with D possibly matching TRBD1 (5 bases). Material: naive CD4+ T cells from blood. The TCR was taken from a man between 25 and 39 years old in good health. The CDR3 DNA follows: TGTGCCTGGAAAGGGGCTGGGGCCAACGTCCTGACTTTC. This encodes CAWKGAGANVLTF.